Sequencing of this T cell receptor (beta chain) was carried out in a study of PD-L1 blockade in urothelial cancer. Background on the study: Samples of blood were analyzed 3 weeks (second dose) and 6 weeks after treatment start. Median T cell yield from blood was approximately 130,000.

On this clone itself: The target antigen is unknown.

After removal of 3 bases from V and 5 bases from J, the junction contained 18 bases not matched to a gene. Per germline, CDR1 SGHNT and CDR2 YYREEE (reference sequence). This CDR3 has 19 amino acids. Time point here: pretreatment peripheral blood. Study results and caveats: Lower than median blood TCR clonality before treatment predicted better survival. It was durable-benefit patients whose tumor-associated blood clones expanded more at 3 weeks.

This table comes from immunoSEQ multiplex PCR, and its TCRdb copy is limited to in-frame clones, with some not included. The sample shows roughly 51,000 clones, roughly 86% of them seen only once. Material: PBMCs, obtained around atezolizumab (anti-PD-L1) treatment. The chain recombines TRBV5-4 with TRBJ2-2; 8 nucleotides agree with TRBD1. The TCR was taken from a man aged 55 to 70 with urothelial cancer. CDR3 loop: CASSSPGQGGHMITGELFF. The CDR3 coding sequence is TGTGCCAGCAGCTCCCCAGGACAGGGAGGACATATGATTACCGGGGAGCTGTTTTTT.